This T cell receptor (beta chain) emerged from a study of T cell responses to AZD1222 COVID-19 vaccine. The assay was immunoSEQ multiplex PCR, and TCRdb's table has in-frame clones only and misses some. The top ten clones hold about 8.7% of a sample with 98,000 or so clones, approximately 89% of them seen once. This CDR3 has 14 amino acids. Trimming removed 2 bases at V and 4 bases at J, with 9 bases between. Germline V gene data show CDR1 as MGHRA and CDR2 as YSYEKL. A word on this clone: Its antigen remains unidentified.

General observations from the study: Spike-wide vaccine-associated CD4 TCRs dominated at 160-218 and 743-854. Close to half of spike-specific TCRs reportedly recognize unmutated variant regions.

The sample was peripheral blood, taken on day 0 of AZD1222 vaccination. The TCR originated in an adult in good health. The chain has TRBV4-1 and TRBJ1-5; D not certain. The CDR3 reads CASSQSGENQPQHF. The CDR3 DNA reads as TGCGCCAGCAGCCAAAGTGGAGAGAATCAGCCCCAGCATTTT.